These 27 T cell receptor beta chains came from one sample sequenced in a study of neurological immune-mediated disorders. TCRdb redid the calling of the 5' RACE reads with MiXCR, one entry per CDR3 protein. Among tens of thousands of distinct CDR3 sequences listed, about 9.4% were seen once. The sequencing sample was made of PBMCs. The source is a woman aged 40 to 50 with HTLV-1-associated myelopathy (HAM/TSP).

The chain has TRBV12-3 or TRBV12-4 and TRBJ1-2; TRBD1 might be the D (5 bases). Trimming stripped 5 bases from V and 0 bases from J, with 10 bases between. The CDR3 length is 14 residues. The CDR3 DNA is TGTGCCAGCAGTACACACAGGTCTAACTATGGCTACACCTTC. Amino acids: CASSTHRSNYGYTF.

This clonotype was picked up many times. The CDR3 DNA reads TGCAGTGCCAACCCGGGGGTAGTCGAGGAGACCCAGTACTTC. Amino acids: CSANPGVVEETQYF. The V and J genes are TRBV20-1 and TRBJ2-5; maybe TRBD2 (6 bases). The CDR3 consists of 14 residues. Germline V gives CDR1 DFQATT, CDR2 SNEGSKA (reference sequence). V was cut by 6 bases and J by 5 bases, with 19 bases left in between.

This clonotype was observed at least ten times. The chain couples TRBV25-1 to TRBJ2-5; the D gene is possibly TRBD1 (6 bases). The CDR3 is 15 residues long. Trimming took off 2 bases at V and 4 bases at J, with 14 bases between the two ends. Germline lookup yields CDR1 MGHDK and CDR2 SYGVNS. The CDR3 DNA follows: TGTGCCAGCAGTGAACCAATAGGGGGAAGAGAGACCCAGTACTTC. The encoded protein is CASSEPIGGRETQYF.

This clonotype was detected ten times or more. V and J are TRBV15 and TRBJ1-6; D uncertain. V was pared by 0 bases and J by 9 bases, with 12 bases between. The CDR3 contains 15 residues. Looked up from germline, CDR1 is LNHNV and CDR2 is YYDKDF (reference sequence). In DNA form, the CDR3 reads TGTGCCACCAGCAGAGATTCTTTACGAGGTTCACCCCTCCACTTT. As protein: CATSRDSLRGSPLHF.

CDR3 bases: TGTGCCTGGAGTAGGGGACAGGGACTTATGAACGAGCAGTACTTC. This gives the protein CAWSRGQGLMNEQYF. The rearrangement joins TRBV30 to TRBJ2-7; 9 bases match TRBD1. CDR1 is GTSNPN and CDR2 is SVGIG in the germline V gene (reference sequence). The J segment lost 5 bases and the V segment lost 2 bases, leaving 10 bases of the junction unmatched. CDR3 length equals 15 residues.

This clonotype was seen repeatedly, ten times or more. The V and J genes are TRBV14 and TRBJ2-6; no reliable D call. Trimming removed 0 bases at V and 0 bases at J, with 9 bases between. The CDR3 contains 17 residues. Germline-derived CDR1 and CDR2 are SGHDN and FVKESK. This CDR3 reads CASSQETPSSGANVLTF. The CDR3 nucleotides read TGTGCCAGCAGCCAAGAAACACCTAGCTCTGGGGCCAACGTCCTGACTTTC.

This clonotype was seen repeatedly, ten times or more. The chain combines TRBV10-3 with TRBJ1-5, with D uncertain. The V and J ends lost 4 bases and 6 bases respectively, with 7 bases between them. The length of the CDR3 is 12 residues. Per germline, CDR1 ENHRY and CDR2 SYGVKD. As DNA, the CDR3 is TGTGCCATCAGTGCCCACGGTCAGCCCCAGCATTTT. Translated: CAISAHGQPQHF.

There are many counts of this clonotype. The V gene is TRBV7-9, the J gene TRBJ1-3, with 7 bases that match TRBD1. The CDR3 has 13 amino acids. The germline V gene encodes CDR1 SEHNR and CDR2 FQNEAQ (reference sequence). V shed 7 bases, J shed 6 bases, and the junction held 6 bases outside the gene matches. CDR3: CASILDRQNTIYF. The CDR3 coding sequence is TGTGCCAGCATCCTGGACAGGCAAAACACCATATATTTT.

This clonotype was found many times. The chain uses TRBV29-1 and TRBJ1-2, with 7 bases that match TRBD1. This CDR3 contains 15 residues. Germline V gene data show CDR1 as SQVTM and CDR2 as ANQGSEA. V lost 3 bases, J lost 0 bases, and 7 bases stayed unmatched. CDR3 DNA sequence: TGCAGCGTTGATGTACGCAGGGGGTCTAACTATGGCTACACCTTC. Amino acid sequence: CSVDVRRGSNYGYTF.

The V call is TRBV4-3, the J call TRBJ1-2; D not resolved. V was clipped by 1 base and J by 7 bases, with 16 bases between them. The CDR3 totals 15 residues. CDR1 and CDR2 from the germline V gene are LGHNA and YSLEER. The CDR3 DNA sequence: TGCGCCAGCAGCCAAGCAGCTCTGAGGGAGAGTGGCTACACCTTC. Encoded protein: CASSQAALRESGYTF.

This clonotype was detected many times. The V and J genes are TRBV5-1 and TRBJ2-2; 9 bases line up with TRBD2. This CDR3 spans 15 amino acids. From germline, CDR1 is SGHRS and CDR2 YFSETQ. With 4 bases clipped from V and 4 bases from J, the junction kept 5 bases outside the gene matches. The CDR3 is CASSLQTSGTGELFF. In DNA, the CDR3 is TGCGCCAGCAGCCTGCAGACTAGCGGCACCGGGGAGCTGTTTTTT.

The genes are TRBV12-3 or TRBV12-4 and TRBJ1-1, with 8 bases aligning to TRBD1. CDR3 length: 14 residues. Trimming removed 5 bases from V and 1 base from J; junction bases left unmatched: 3. This chain's CDR3 is CASSIGQGNTEAFF. The CDR3, as DNA: TGTGCCAGCAGTATCGGACAGGGGAACACTGAAGCTTTCTTT.

This clonotype was recorded at least ten times. This chain connects TRBV5-1 to TRBJ1-1, with a possible D match to TRBD1 (6 bases). The CDR3 length is 16 residues. V was trimmed by 5 bases and J by 5 bases, leaving 22 bases between them. Germline lookup yields CDR1 SGHRS and CDR2 YFSETQ. CDR3 residues: CASRGGIGGPGTEAFF. The CDR3 nucleotides read TGCGCCAGCAGGGGCGGCATTGGGGGCCCCGGGACTGAAGCTTTCTTT.

This clonotype has ten or more counts. The chain recombines TRBV6-9 with TRBJ1-2, with D possibly TRBD1 on 6 matching bases. V was pared by 6 bases and J by 3 bases, with 23 bases between. The germline V gene encodes CDR1 MNHGY and CDR2 SVAAGI. The CDR3 sequence is 17 residues long. The CDR3 spells CASRIWGVGGKDYGYTF. The CDR3 nucleotides are TGTGCCAGCAGAATTTGGGGAGTAGGGGGGAAAGACTATGGCTACACCTTC.

This clonotype has at least ten counts. The J gene is TRBJ2-3, the V gene TRBV5-1; TRBD1 is a possible D gene (5 bases). V dropped 2 bases and J dropped 4 bases, with 14 bases sitting between them. Germline CDR1 reads SGHRS; CDR2 reads YFSETQ. The CDR3 runs 15 residues. DNA of the CDR3: TGCGCCAGCAGCTTTCAGGGTCTCGGTGCAGATACGCAGTATTTT. Its translation: CASSFQGLGADTQYF.

This clonotype has ten or more counts. The J gene is TRBJ2-5, the V gene TRBV19; 7 nucleotides agree with TRBD1. Per the germline V gene, CDR1 is LNHDA and CDR2 is SQIVND (reference sequence). With 3 bases clipped from V and 7 bases from J, the junction kept 11 bases outside the gene matches. There are 15 residues in the CDR3. Here the CDR3 reads CASSMGSTGSGTQYF. The CDR3 DNA is TGTGCCAGTAGTATGGGATCGACAGGGTCGGGGACCCAGTACTTC. Full variable domain (rest looked up from reference TRBV19 and TRBJ2-5): DGGITQSPKYLFRKEGQNVTLSCEQNLNHDAMYWYRQDPGQGLRLIYYSQIVNDFQKGDIAEGYSVSREKKESFPLTVTSAQKNPTAFYLCASSMGSTGSGTQYFGPGTRLLVL.

Many counts were recorded for this clonotype. The chain links TRBV3-1 to TRBJ2-2, with a weak D call TRBD2 (6 bases). The CDR3 has 17 residues. The V end lost 4 bases, the J end lost 1 base, and 16 bases lay between the germline ends. Germline V gene data show CDR1 as LGHDT and CDR2 as YNNKEL (reference sequence). CDR3 sequence (DNA): TGTGCCAGCAGCCCCCGGGACTCCGGAAAGAACACCGGGGAGCTGTTTTTT. As protein: CASSPRDSGKNTGELFF. The full variable domain, in which reference TRBV3-1 and TRBJ2-2 provide the parts outside the CDR3, is DTAVSQTPKYLVTQMGNDKSIKCEQNLGHDTMYWYKQDSKKFLKIMFSYNNKELIINETVPNRFSPKSPDKAHLNLHINSLELGDSAVYFCASSPRDSGKNTGELFFGEGSRLTVL.

This clonotype was observed many times. V and J are TRBV12-3 or TRBV12-4 and TRBJ1-3, with a tentative D call TRBD1 (5 bases). This CDR3 contains 16 residues. Trimming took 6 bases from V and 2 from J, leaving 17 bases between them. For the CDR3, the DNA is TGTGCCAGCAGCTCTAGGGGAGGTATGGCTGGAAACACCATATATTTT. The encoded protein is CASSSRGGMAGNTIYF.

This clonotype was observed many times. V is TRBV5-6 and J is TRBJ2-3; D possibly matches TRBD1 or TRBD2 (5 bases each). V lost 4 bases, J lost 7 bases, and 19 bases lay in between. This CDR3 is built from 15 residues. Per the germline V gene, CDR1 is SGHDT and CDR2 is YYEEEE. Here the CDR3 reads CASSPRRGGSYTQYF. Written as DNA, the CDR3 is TGTGCCAGCAGCCCACGACGGGGCGGCTCGTATACGCAGTATTTT.

In its sample, this clonotype was seen many times. The chain combines TRBV27 with TRBJ2-6; D unresolved. The CDR3 runs to 12 residues. Between the trimmed V and J ends, which lost 4 bases and 2 bases, there was a span of 0 bases. Germline CDR1 MNHEY, CDR2 SMNVEV (reference sequence). CDR3 sequence: CASSSGANVLTF. The CDR3 DNA reads TGTGCCAGCAGTTCTGGGGCCAACGTCCTGACTTTC.

The sample holds many counts of this clonotype. V usage is TRBV5-1 and J usage is TRBJ2-2; tentatively, D is TRBD1 (6 bases). With 0 bases removed from V and 6 bases from J, the gap between germline ends came to 12 bases. This CDR3 is built from 15 residues. Germline CDR1 is SGHRS and CDR2 is YFSETQ. The CDR3: CASSLEIQGSGELFF. The CDR3 nucleotides read TGCGCCAGCAGCTTGGAAATCCAGGGGTCCGGGGAGCTGTTTTTT. Drawing the rest from reference TRBV5-1 and TRBJ2-2, the complete variable domain is KAGVTQTPRYLIKTRGQQVTLSCSPISGHRSVSWYQQTPGQGLQFLFEYFSETQRNKGNFPGRFSGRQFSNSRSEMNVSTLELGDSALYLCASSLEIQGSGELFFGEGSRLTVL.

This clonotype was seen at least ten times. The chain carries TRBV9 and TRBJ2-3; TRBD1 aligns across 7 bases. The germline CDR1 and CDR2 sequences are SGDLS and YYNGEE. Trimming took 2 bases from V and 1 from J; bases not matched to a gene: 4. CDR3 length: 15 amino acids. The CDR3 loop reads CASSVTGRGTDTQYF. Here the CDR3 DNA reads TGTGCCAGCAGCGTGACAGGGAGAGGCACAGATACGCAGTATTTT.

This clonotype was seen many times. This CDR3 reads CASSLLFQGEWNEQFF. For the CDR3, the DNA is TGTGCCAGCAGCTTACTCTTCCAGGGAGAGTGGAATGAGCAGTTCTTC. V is TRBV11-2 and J is TRBJ2-1, with D possibly called TRBD1 or TRBD2 (5 bases each). CDR1 SGHAT and CDR2 FQNNGV come from the germline V gene. The CDR3 covers 16 residues. The V and J ends lost 2 bases and 7 bases respectively, with 18 bases between them.

In its sample, this clonotype was seen many times. The chain has TRBV20-1 and TRBJ2-7; weak D call: TRBD1 (6 bases). The length of the CDR3 is 14 residues. The germline V gene has CDR1 DFQATT and CDR2 SNEGSKA (reference sequence). With 5 bases removed from V and 7 bases from J, the gap between germline ends came to 21 bases. CDR3 in amino acids: CSAAPGTRRGEQYF. The CDR3, as DNA: TGCAGTGCTGCTCCCGGGACACGAAGGGGGGAGCAGTACTTC.

This clonotype has just a few counts. The chain combines TRBV20-1 with TRBJ2-3, with 9 nucleotides matching TRBD2. J lost 4 bases, V lost 2 bases, and 7 bases had no gene match. The germline gives CDR1 DFQATT, CDR2 SNEGSKA (reference sequence). The CDR3 covers 15 residues. The CDR3 is CSARLGGGASDTQYF. The CDR3 DNA reads TGCAGTGCTAGATTAGGCGGGGGGGCGTCAGATACGCAGTATTTT.

This clonotype was recorded many times. This chain joins TRBV7-2 and TRBJ2-5; D gene ambiguous. The CDR3 sequence is 15 residues long. The V gene's germline CDR1 is SGHTA and CDR2 FQGNSA. V was trimmed by 1 base and J by 2 bases, leaving 11 bases between them. CDR3 in amino acids: CASSLVEQSQETQYF. For the CDR3, the DNA is TGTGCCAGCAGCTTAGTTGAACAGTCTCAAGAGACCCAGTACTTC.

This clonotype was picked up many times. The V gene is TRBV5-1, the J gene TRBJ2-5; 14 bases agree with TRBD2. The CDR3 runs 15 residues. The trim removed 3 bases at V and 4 bases at J, leaving 2 bases unmatched. Germline V gene sequence: CDR1 SGHRS, CDR2 YFSETQ. The DNA of the CDR3 is TGCGCCAGCAGCTCCGGGACTAGCGGGGGAGAGACCCAGTACTTC. Translated: CASSSGTSGGETQYF.